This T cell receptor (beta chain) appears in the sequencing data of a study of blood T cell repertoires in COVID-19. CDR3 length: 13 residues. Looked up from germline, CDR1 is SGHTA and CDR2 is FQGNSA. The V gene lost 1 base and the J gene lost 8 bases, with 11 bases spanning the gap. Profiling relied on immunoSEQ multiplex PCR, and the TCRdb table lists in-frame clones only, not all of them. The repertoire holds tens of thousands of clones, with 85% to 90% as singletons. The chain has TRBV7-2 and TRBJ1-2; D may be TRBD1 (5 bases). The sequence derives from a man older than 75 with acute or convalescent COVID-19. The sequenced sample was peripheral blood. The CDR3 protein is CASSLEQGRGYTF. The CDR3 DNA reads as TGTGCCAGCAGCTTAGAGCAGGGCAGGGGCTACACCTTC. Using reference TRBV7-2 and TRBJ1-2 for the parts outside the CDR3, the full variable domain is GAGVSQSPSNKVTEKGKDVELRCDPISGHTALYWYRQSLGQGLEFLIYFQGNSAPDKSGLPSDRFSAERTGGSVSTLTIQRTQQEDSAVYLCASSLEQGRGYTFGSGTRLTVV.